The T cell receptor beta chain described here comes from a study of T cell responses to AZD1222 COVID-19 vaccine. Points from the study as a whole: Spike-specific TCR breadth and depth both grew after two AZD1222 doses.

TCRdb's table, derived via immunoSEQ multiplex PCR, lists solely in-frame clones and lacks some. The sample includes 99,000 or so clones, about 88% of them seen just once. Comments on this clone: Its matching antigen is unknown.

The CDR3 extends over 14 amino acids. V was cut by 4 bases and J by 2 bases, with 12 bases left in between. Germline V lookup: CDR1 SGHDT, CDR2 YYEEEE. The J gene is TRBJ2-5, the V gene TRBV5-6, with D tentatively TRBD1 (6 bases). This sample comprised peripheral blood, obtained on day 0 of AZD1222 vaccination. This TCR came from an adult in good health. CDR3 loop: CASSPGTTQETQYF. The DNA of the CDR3 is TGTGCCAGCAGCCCCGGGACAACTCAAGAGACCCAGTACTTC.